This T cell receptor beta chain was captured in a study of CXCR3-negative and CXCR3-positive naive CD8 T cells. Study-level points and caveats: Cryopreserved cells showed partially decreased CXCR3 expression, and most assays used fresh PBMCs. Whereas both naive subsets had comparably high diversity, memory CD8+ cells had much lower diversity. More hydrophobic TRB CDR3s were found in CXCR3-positive naive cells than in CXCR3-negative naive cells.

Note on this clonotype: What it binds is not known.

The CDR3 extends over 14 amino acids. Germline V gene sequence: CDR1 MGHRA, CDR2 YSYEKL. The authors made the TRB cDNA libraries by 5' RACE using UMI labels. TCRdb reprocessed the 5' RACE reads, with one entry per CDR3 protein and no DNA. The sample data list tens of thousands of distinct CDR3 sequences. Naive CD8+ T cells showed a CD45RO-CCR7+CD27+CD95- phenotype. The sequence was obtained from a human donor in good health. Some clones in this sample may be carry-over from other donors' samples. The chain carries TRBV4-1 and TRBJ1-1; TCRdb's D call of TRBD1 is untestable without DNA. The sample taken for sequencing was naive CXCR3+ CD8+ T cells from blood. Subset of the sample: CD45RO-CCR7+CD27+CD95- naive CD8+ T cells expressing CXCR3 (TNR3+). The CDR3 reads CASSQPGQYTEAFF.